The source of this TCR beta chain is a study of blood T cell repertoires in COVID-19. Study-wide context: Samples taken during acute and convalescent COVID-19 were collected in the United States, Italy and Spain.

The sample holds a few counts of this clone. Seattle researchers signed up patients amid active infection and tracked them longitudinally. The table came from immunoSEQ multiplex PCR; TCRdb's copy has only in-frame clones and leaves some out. This sample has 200,000 to 300,000 clones, with about four fifths found just once. The sequencing sample was made of peripheral blood. This TCR came from a woman older than 75 with COVID-19, enrolled during active disease.

CDR3 DNA: TGCGCCAGCAGCCAGGGGGGCAGGGGTAATTCACCCCTCCACTTT. Protein sequence: CASSQGGRGNSPLHF. This chain links TRBV5-1 with TRBJ1-6; 7 nucleotides agree with TRBD1. Losses at the gene ends were 4 bases for V and 6 bases for J; bases not matched to a gene: 7. Germline values: CDR1 SGHRS, CDR2 YFSETQ. This CDR3 has 15 residues.